The 27 T cell receptor beta chains presented below share a single source sample, sequenced in a study (dated by TCRdb to between 2014 and 2016). The library was obtained by multiplex PCR. Sequencing took place on an Ion Torrent PGM. Adaptor-ligated barcode primers were used to amplify TRBV12-4/TRBJ1-2 clonotypes in the roughly 25-patient analysis. The public reads were quality trimmed at Q25 with fastp and then assembled into clones with MiXCR by TCRdb, keeping productive beta chains. Rows are unified per CDR3 protein, each entry keeping the most common DNA and genes. Recorded for this sample are some 1,000 distinct CDR3 sequences; roughly 0.7% of them occurred a single time. The ten largest clones add up to about a quarter of the sample. CD4+CD25+CD127-/low cells were isolated as Tregs. The sample taken for sequencing was Tregs sorted from blood. Source of these receptors: a female donor with breast cancer.

By sample fraction, this clonotype is medium-sized. The chain uses TRBV12-3 or TRBV12-4 and TRBJ1-2; D is unresolved. V was clipped by 5 bases and J by 8 bases, with 21 bases between them. There are 15 residues in the CDR3. The CDR3 sequence: CASSRRTLPRPGYTF. The CDR3 nucleotides read TGTGCCAGCAGTCGGAGAACATTGCCCCGGCCGGGCTACACCTTC.

This clonotype is large. The chain uses TRBV12-3 or TRBV12-4 and TRBJ1-2; D possibly corresponds to TRBD1 (6 bases). This CDR3 has 14 residues. Trimming removed 6 bases at V and 4 bases at J, with 15 bases between. The CDR3 is CASRHRERPYGYTF. CDR3 DNA: TGTGCCAGCAGGCACAGGGAAAGACCCTATGGCTACACCTTC.

This clonotype is classed as medium-sized. The rearrangement joins TRBV12-3 or TRBV12-4 to TRBJ1-2; D remains unclear. The CDR3 is 13 amino acids. Trimming took off 2 bases at V and 2 bases at J, with 6 bases between the two ends. The CDR3 bases are TGTGCCAGCAGTTTACAAGTGAACTATGGCTACACCTTC. Amino acids: CASSLQVNYGYTF.

This clonotype qualifies as medium-sized. The chain uses TRBV12-3 or TRBV12-4 and TRBJ1-2; possibly TRBD1 for D (6 bases). Trimming shortened V by 5 bases and J by 3 bases, and 10 bases separated the two germline ends. There are 13 residues in the CDR3. As DNA, the CDR3 is TGTGCCAGCAGTGCACAGGGCCACTATGGCTACACCTTC. This gives the protein CASSAQGHYGYTF.

This clonotype is medium-sized (0.01 to 0.1%) within its sample. This chain links TRBV12-3 or TRBV12-4 with TRBJ1-2, with 8 nucleotides matching TRBD1. Trimming cost V 5 bases and J 6 bases; bases outside gene matches: 5. The CDR3 is made up of 13 amino acids. CDR3 DNA sequence: TGTGCCAGCAGTCCAGGACAGGGAGATGGCTACACCTTC. Its translation: CASSPGQGDGYTF.

This clonotype was observed many times. V usage is TRBV12-3 or TRBV12-4 and J usage is TRBJ1-2; D is possibly TRBD1 (6 bases). Between the trimmed V and J ends, which lost 6 bases and 3 bases, there was a span of 11 bases. The CDR3 extends over 13 amino acids. CDR3 bases: TGTGCCAGCAGCCGGGACACTTACTATGGCTACACCTTC. This translates into CASSRDTYYGYTF.

By share of the sample, this clonotype is medium-sized (0.01 to 0.1%). The chain uses TRBV12-3 or TRBV12-4 and TRBJ1-2; no clear D gene. Trimming pared 2 bases from V and 4 bases from J, leaving 8 bases between. The CDR3 consists of 13 residues. CDR3 coding DNA: TGTGCCAGCAGTTTACAAGAGGCCTATGGCTACACCTTC. This sequence encodes CASSLQEAYGYTF.

This clonotype is deemed medium-sized (0.01 to 0.1%). CDR3 nucleotides: TGTGCCAGCAGTTTTCCCAGCTATGGCTACACCTTC. Protein sequence: CASSFPSYGYTF. The gene calls are TRBV12-3 or TRBV12-4 and TRBJ1-2; D is unresolved. The V and J ends lost 3 bases and 4 bases respectively, with 6 bases between them. The CDR3 covers 12 residues.

This clonotype is judged medium-sized. This sequence joins TRBV12-3 or TRBV12-4 and TRBJ1-2; D is unresolved. V gave up 2 bases and J gave up 2 bases, with 9 bases separating them. The CDR3 is made up of 14 amino acids. CDR3 sequence (DNA): TGTGCCAGCAGTTTAATGTTACAGAACTATGGCTACACCTTC. Translating it yields CASSLMLQNYGYTF.

This clonotype is judged medium-sized. The chain links TRBV12-3 or TRBV12-4 to TRBJ1-2, with unresolved D. The length of the CDR3 is 13 residues. The V end lost 5 bases, the J end lost 2 bases, and 9 bases lay between the germline ends. The CDR3 sequence: CASSAGRNYGYTF. The CDR3 region has the DNA TGTGCCAGCAGTGCCGGACGAAACTATGGCTACACCTTC.

By frequency in the sample, this clonotype is medium-sized. This chain links TRBV12-3 or TRBV12-4 with TRBJ1-2; D gene uncertain. V lost 1 base and J 0 bases, leaving 12 bases between the germline ends. The CDR3 runs 16 residues. The CDR3: CASSLGSQPSNYGYTF. In DNA, the CDR3 is TGTGCCAGCAGTTTAGGGTCGCAACCATCTAACTATGGCTACACCTTC.

In its sample, this clonotype is medium-sized. The chain uses TRBV12-3 or TRBV12-4 and TRBJ1-2; 7 bases are a match to TRBD1. V lost 5 bases to trimming and J lost 4 bases; unmatched junction nucleotides: 10. The length of the CDR3 is 15 residues. The CDR3 region has the DNA TGTGCCAGCAGTGCCAGACAGGGCACGGGCTATGGCTACACCTTC. This gives the protein CASSARQGTGYGYTF.

This clonotype is termed medium-sized. The chain uses TRBV12-3 or TRBV12-4 and TRBJ1-2; a possible D gene is TRBD1 (6 bases). The CDR3 loop spans 12 amino acids. Trimming shortened V by 8 bases and J by 8 bases, and 15 bases separated the two germline ends. CDR3 bases: TGTGCCAGCGGAAGTGGGGACAAGGGCTACACCTTC. This codes for CASGSGDKGYTF.

Sample share makes this clonotype medium-sized. The J gene is TRBJ1-2, the V gene TRBV12-3 or TRBV12-4; 7 bases are shared with TRBD1. The junction had 1 base not matched to a gene; V was cut back by 3 bases and J by 3 bases. This CDR3 has 13 residues. CDR3 amino acids: CASSLTGHYGYTF. In DNA form, the CDR3 reads TGTGCCAGCAGTTTGACAGGGCACTATGGCTACACCTTC.

Within the sample, this clonotype is medium-sized (0.01 to 0.1%). V and J are TRBV12-3 or TRBV12-4 and TRBJ1-2; TRBD1 matches 7 bases. The CDR3 contains 12 residues. Trimming took 7 bases from V and 4 from J; bases not matched to a gene: 3. CDR3: CASKTGIYGYTF. CDR3 sequence (DNA): TGTGCCAGCAAGACAGGGATCTATGGCTACACCTTC.

This clonotype qualifies as medium-sized. This chain's CDR3 is CASSLFQGSGYTF. The CDR3 DNA reads as TGTGCCAGCAGTTTATTTCAGGGATCTGGCTACACCTTC. The chain uses TRBV12-3 or TRBV12-4 and TRBJ1-2; a weak D match, TRBD1 (5 bases). V was shortened by 2 bases and J by 7 bases, with 11 bases between the two germline ends. The CDR3 has 13 residues.

By sample fraction, this clonotype is large. The rearrangement links TRBV12-3 or TRBV12-4 to TRBJ1-2; D is undetermined. With 5 bases removed from V and 3 bases from J, the gap between germline ends came to 13 bases. CDR3 length: 14 residues. In nucleotides, the CDR3 is TGTGCCAGCAGTCAATCCGACGGGGACTATGGCTACACCTTC. Translation gives CASSQSDGDYGYTF.

By proportion, this clonotype is large. J is TRBJ1-2 and V is TRBV12-3 or TRBV12-4; D is ambiguous. V lost 6 bases, J lost 3 bases, and 14 bases lay in between. The CDR3 runs to 14 residues. The CDR3 DNA reads as TGTGCCAGCAGCCAATCCGACGGTTACTATGGCTACACCTTC. It translates to CASSQSDGYYGYTF.

This clonotype is deemed large. The rearrangement joins TRBV12-3 or TRBV12-4 to TRBJ1-2; no clear D. V lost 3 bases and J 6 bases, leaving 2 bases between the germline ends. This CDR3 spans 10 amino acids. The CDR3 region is CASSFNGYTF. The CDR3 nucleotides are TGTGCCAGCAGTTTTAATGGCTACACCTTC.

By share of the sample, this clonotype is large. The chain joins TRBV12-3 or TRBV12-4 to TRBJ1-2; D unclear. This CDR3 contains 13 residues. V lost 1 base, J lost 3 bases, and 6 bases lay in between. The CDR3 DNA is TGTGCCAGCAGTTTAGGGCAGTACTATGGCTACACCTTC. Its translation: CASSLGQYYGYTF.

Within the sample, this clonotype is large (0.1 to 1%). The gene calls are TRBV12-3 or TRBV12-4 and TRBJ1-2; no definite D call. This CDR3 region has 13 residues. The V gene lost 3 bases and the J gene lost 4 bases, with 9 bases spanning the gap. The CDR3 is CASSFKGSYGYTF. The CDR3 DNA reads TGTGCCAGCAGTTTTAAAGGGTCCTATGGCTACACCTTC.

This clonotype has a count of ten or more. The V call is TRBV12-3 or TRBV12-4, the J call TRBJ1-2, with D maybe TRBD1 (5 bases). This CDR3 contains 12 residues. The V and J ends lost 5 bases and 11 bases respectively, with 15 bases between them. The CDR3 bases are TGTGCCAGCAGTCGGGACGCTATTCGATACACCTTC. Protein sequence: CASSRDAIRYTF.

By frequency in the sample, this clonotype is medium-sized. The rearrangement uses TRBV12-3 or TRBV12-4 and TRBJ1-2; 7 bases map to TRBD1. The junction had 14 bases not matched to a gene; V was cut back by 6 bases and J by 4 bases. The CDR3 runs to 16 residues. This CDR3 is CASSPVQRTGVYGYTF. The CDR3 DNA follows: TGTGCCAGCAGCCCCGTACAACGGACAGGCGTCTATGGCTACACCTTC.

This clonotype is medium-sized. This chain joins TRBV12-3 or TRBV12-4 and TRBJ1-2; unclear D gene. The CDR3 is 13 amino acids. The V end lost 6 bases, the J end lost 4 bases, and 12 bases lay between the germline ends. Here the CDR3 DNA reads TGTGCCAGCAGCCCACGAGAATCCTATGGCTACACCTTC. This translates into CASSPRESYGYTF.

Within the sample, this clonotype is medium-sized (0.01 to 0.1%). This chain connects TRBV12-3 or TRBV12-4 to TRBJ1-2; D possibly corresponds to TRBD1 (6 bases). V dropped 5 bases and J dropped 8 bases, with 12 bases sitting between them. The CDR3 covers 12 residues. CDR3 in DNA: TGTGCCAGCAGTCCCGGGACATCAGGCTACACCTTC. Translated, it gives CASSPGTSGYTF.

This clonotype was seen many times. CDR3 in DNA: TGTGCCAGCAGTTCCCGATCAGCTAACTATGGCTACACCTTC. Translation gives CASSSRSANYGYTF. The V and J genes are TRBV12-3 or TRBV12-4 and TRBJ1-2; D uncertain. Trimming removed 4 bases from V and 0 bases from J, with 9 bases in between. The CDR3 consists of 14 residues.

Many counts were recorded for this clonotype. V gene TRBV12-3 or TRBV12-4 combines with J gene TRBJ1-2; 7 bases are shared with TRBD1. This CDR3 has 15 residues. The junction had 7 bases not matched to a gene; V was cut back by 5 bases and J by 1 base. The CDR3 region is CASSPGTDFNYGYTF. The CDR3, as DNA: TGTGCCAGCAGTCCTGGGACAGACTTTAACTATGGCTACACCTTC.